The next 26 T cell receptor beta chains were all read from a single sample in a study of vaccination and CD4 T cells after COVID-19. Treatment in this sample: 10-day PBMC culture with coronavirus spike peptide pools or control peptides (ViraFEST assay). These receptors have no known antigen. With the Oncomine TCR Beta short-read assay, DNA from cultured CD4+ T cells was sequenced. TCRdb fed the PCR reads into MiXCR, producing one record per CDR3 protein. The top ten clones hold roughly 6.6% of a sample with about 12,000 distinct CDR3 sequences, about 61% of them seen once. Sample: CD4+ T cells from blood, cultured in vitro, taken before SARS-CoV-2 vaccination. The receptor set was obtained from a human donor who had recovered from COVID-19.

CDR3 amino acids: CSAPPLLKSPLHF. CDR3 nucleotides: TGCAGTGCCCCCCCGTTGCTCAAATCACCCCTCCACTTT. This sequence joins TRBV20-1 and TRBJ1-6; D uncertain. The CDR3 sequence is 13 residues long. Trimming stripped 6 bases from V and 10 bases from J, with 16 bases between. Looked up from germline, CDR1 is DFQATT and CDR2 is SNEGSKA (reference sequence).

The CDR3, as DNA: TGTGCCAGTAGTCGGACTAGCGGGATTGGAGAGACCCAGTACTTC. This encodes CASSRTSGIGETQYF. The V gene is TRBV19, the J gene TRBJ2-5; TRBD2 agrees at 12 bases. The V gene end was trimmed by 5 bases and the J gene end by 4 bases; junction bases not matched to a gene: 5. CDR1 is LNHDA and CDR2 is SQIVND in the germline V gene (reference sequence). The CDR3 extends over 15 amino acids.

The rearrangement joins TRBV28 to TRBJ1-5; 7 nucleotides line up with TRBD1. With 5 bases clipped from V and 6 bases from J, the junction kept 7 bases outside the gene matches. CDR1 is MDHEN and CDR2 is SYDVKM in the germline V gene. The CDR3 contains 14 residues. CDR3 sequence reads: CASSQNTGVQPQHF. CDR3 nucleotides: TGTGCCAGCAGTCAAAACACAGGGGTTCAGCCCCAGCATTTT.

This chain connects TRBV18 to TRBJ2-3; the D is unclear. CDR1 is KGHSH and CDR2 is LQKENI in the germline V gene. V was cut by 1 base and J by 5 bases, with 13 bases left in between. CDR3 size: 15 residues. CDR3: CASSPLVLEIDTQYF. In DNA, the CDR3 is TGTGCCAGCTCACCACTCGTTCTAGAGATAGATACGCAGTATTTT.

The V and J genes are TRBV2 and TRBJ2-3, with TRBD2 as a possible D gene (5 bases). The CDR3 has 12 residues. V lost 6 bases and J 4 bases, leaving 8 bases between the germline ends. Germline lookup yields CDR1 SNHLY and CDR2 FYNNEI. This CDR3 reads CASRELADTQYF. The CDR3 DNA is TGTGCCAGCAGGGAACTAGCAGATACGCAGTATTTT. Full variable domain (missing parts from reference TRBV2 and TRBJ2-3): EPEVTQTPSHQVTQMGQEVILRCVPISNHLYFYWYRQILGQKVEFLVSFYNNEISEKSEIFDDQFSVERPDGSNFTLKIRSTKLEDSAMYFCASRELADTQYFGPGTRLTVL.

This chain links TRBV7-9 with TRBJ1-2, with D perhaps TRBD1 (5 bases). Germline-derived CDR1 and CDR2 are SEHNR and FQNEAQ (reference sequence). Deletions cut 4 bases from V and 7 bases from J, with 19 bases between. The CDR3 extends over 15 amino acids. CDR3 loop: CASSSSRGTVVGYTF. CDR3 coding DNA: TGTGCCAGCAGCTCTAGCCGGGGGACGGTGGTTGGCTACACCTTC. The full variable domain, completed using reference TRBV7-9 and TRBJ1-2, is DTGVSQNPRHKITKRGQNVTFRCDPISEHNRLYWYRQTLGQGPEFLTYFQNEAQLEKSRLLSDRFSAERPKGSFSTLEIQRTEQGDSAMYLCASSSSRGTVVGYTFGSGTRLTVV.

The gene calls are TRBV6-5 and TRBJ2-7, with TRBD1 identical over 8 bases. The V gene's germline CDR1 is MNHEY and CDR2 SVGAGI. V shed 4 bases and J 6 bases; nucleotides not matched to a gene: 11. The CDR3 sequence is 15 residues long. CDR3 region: CASSSGGAGLAEQYF. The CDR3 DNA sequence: TGTGCCAGCAGTTCAGGGGGCGCTGGATTGGCCGAGCAGTACTTC.

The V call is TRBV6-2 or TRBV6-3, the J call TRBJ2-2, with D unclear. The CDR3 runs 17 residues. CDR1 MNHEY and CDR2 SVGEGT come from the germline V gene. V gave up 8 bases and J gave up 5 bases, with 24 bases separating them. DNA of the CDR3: TGTGCCAGCCACGCCGGACCCGGACGAAGGGAAACCGGGGAGCTGTTTTTT. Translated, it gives CASHAGPGRRETGELFF.

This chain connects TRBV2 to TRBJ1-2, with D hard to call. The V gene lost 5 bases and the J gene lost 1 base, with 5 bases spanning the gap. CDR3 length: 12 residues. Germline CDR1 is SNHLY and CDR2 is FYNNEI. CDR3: CASSPNNYGYTF. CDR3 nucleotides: TGTGCCAGCAGTCCAAATAACTATGGCTACACCTTC.

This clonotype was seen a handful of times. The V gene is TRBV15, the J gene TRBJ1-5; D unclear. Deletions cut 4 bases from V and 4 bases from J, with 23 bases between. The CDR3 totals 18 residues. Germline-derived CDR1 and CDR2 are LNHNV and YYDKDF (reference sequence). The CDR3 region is CATSTPGFKGGWNQPQHF. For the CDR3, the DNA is TGTGCCACCAGCACCCCGGGGTTCAAGGGAGGATGGAATCAGCCCCAGCATTTT.

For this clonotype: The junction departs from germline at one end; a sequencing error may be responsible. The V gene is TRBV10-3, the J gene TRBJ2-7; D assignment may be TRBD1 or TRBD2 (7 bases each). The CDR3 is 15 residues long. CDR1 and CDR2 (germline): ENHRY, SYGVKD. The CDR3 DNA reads TGTGCCAGCAGTGAAGCGGGGACAGACTACTACGAGCAGTACTTC. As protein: CASSEAGTDYYEQYF.

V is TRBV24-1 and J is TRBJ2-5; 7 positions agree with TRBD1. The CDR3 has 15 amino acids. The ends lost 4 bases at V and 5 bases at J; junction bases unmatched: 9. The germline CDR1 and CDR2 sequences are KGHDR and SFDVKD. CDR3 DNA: TGTGCCACCAGTGAAACAGGGGCCCCTCCGGAGACCCAGTACTTC. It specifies CATSETGAPPETQYF.

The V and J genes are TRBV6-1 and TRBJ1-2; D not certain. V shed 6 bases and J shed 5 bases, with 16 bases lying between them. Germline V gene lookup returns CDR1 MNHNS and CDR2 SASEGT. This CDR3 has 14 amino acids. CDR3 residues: CASSGRNPGYGYTF. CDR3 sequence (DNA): TGTGCCAGCAGCGGACGGAACCCCGGATATGGCTACACCTTC.

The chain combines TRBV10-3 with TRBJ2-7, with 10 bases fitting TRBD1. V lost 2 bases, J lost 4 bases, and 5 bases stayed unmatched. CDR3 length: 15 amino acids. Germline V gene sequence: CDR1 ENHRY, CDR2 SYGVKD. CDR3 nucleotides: TGTGCCATCAGTGAGACCGGGACAGGGGTGTACGAGCAGTACTTC. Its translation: CAISETGTGVYEQYF.

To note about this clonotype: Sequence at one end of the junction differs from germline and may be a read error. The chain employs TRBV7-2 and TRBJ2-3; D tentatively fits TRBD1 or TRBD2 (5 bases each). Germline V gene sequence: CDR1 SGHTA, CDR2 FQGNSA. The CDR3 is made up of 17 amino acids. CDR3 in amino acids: CASTLRGAQDPTDTQYF. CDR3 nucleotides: TGTGCCAGCACCTTAAGGGGAGCGCAGGATCCCACAGATACGCAGTATTTT.

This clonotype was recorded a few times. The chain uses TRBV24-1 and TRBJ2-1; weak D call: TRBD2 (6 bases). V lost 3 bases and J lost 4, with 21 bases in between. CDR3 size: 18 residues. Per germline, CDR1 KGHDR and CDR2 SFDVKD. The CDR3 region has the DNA TGTGCCACCAGTGATCCCGGAGGGAAAGGTAACCTTTACAATGAGCAGTTCTTC. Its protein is CATSDPGGKGNLYNEQFF.

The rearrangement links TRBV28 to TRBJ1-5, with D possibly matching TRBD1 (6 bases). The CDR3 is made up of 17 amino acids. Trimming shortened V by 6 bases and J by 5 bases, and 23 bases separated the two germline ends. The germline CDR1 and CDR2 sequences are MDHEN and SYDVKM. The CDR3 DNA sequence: TGTGCCAGCAGCTCTTTAAAGGGGGATAGGCTGTATCAGCCCCAGCATTTT. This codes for CASSSLKGDRLYQPQHF.

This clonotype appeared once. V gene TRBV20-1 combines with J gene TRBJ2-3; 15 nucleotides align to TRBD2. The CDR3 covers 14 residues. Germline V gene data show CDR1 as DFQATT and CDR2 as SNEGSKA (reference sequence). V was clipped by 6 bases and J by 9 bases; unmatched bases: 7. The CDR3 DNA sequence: TGCAGTGCCCCAGCCGGGACTAGCGGGAGGACGCAGTATTTT. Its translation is CSAPAGTSGRTQYF.

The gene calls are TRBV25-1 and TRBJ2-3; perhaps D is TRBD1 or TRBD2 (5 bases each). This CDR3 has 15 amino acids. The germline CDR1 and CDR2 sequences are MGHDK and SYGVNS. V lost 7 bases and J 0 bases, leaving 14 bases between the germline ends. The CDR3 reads CASTPDGDSTDTQYF. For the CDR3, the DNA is TGTGCCAGCACCCCCGATGGGGACAGCACAGATACGCAGTATTTT.

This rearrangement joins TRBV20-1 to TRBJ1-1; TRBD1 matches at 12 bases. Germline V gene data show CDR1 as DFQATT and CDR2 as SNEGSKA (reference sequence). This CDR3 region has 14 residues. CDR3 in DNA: TGCAGCTCCGGGACAGGGGGCCGATACACTGAAGCTTTCTTT. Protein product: CSSGTGGRYTEAFF.

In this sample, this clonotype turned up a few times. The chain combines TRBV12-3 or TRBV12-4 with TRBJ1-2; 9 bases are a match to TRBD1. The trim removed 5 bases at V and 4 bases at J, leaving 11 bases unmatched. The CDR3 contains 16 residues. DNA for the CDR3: TGTGCCAGCAGTAGGACAGGGGCGCCTATCACCTATGGCTACACCTTC. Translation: CASSRTGAPITYGYTF.

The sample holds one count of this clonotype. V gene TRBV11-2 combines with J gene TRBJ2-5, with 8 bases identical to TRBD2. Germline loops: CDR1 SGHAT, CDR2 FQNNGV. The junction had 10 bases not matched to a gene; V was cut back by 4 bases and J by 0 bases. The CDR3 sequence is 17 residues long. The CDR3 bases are TGTGCCAGCAGCTCTAGGACTAGCACGGCATACCAAGAGACCCAGTACTTC. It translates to CASSSRTSTAYQETQYF.

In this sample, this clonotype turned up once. CDR3 in amino acids: CASSQNRVDTQYF. The CDR3 bases are TGTGCCAGCAGTCAAAATCGAGTTGATACGCAGTATTTT. The chain uses TRBV7-2 and TRBJ2-3; D remains unclear. The CDR3 totals 13 residues. The V end was cut by 6 bases, the J end by 6 bases, with 13 bases between. Germline V gene lookup returns CDR1 SGHTA and CDR2 FQGNSA.

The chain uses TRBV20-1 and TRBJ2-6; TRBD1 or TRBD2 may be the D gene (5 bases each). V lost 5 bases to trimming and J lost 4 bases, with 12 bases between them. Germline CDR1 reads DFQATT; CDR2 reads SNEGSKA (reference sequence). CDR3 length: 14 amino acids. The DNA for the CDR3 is TGCAGTGCTGCATGGGGGAACGGGGCCAACGTCCTGACTTTC. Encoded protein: CSAAWGNGANVLTF.

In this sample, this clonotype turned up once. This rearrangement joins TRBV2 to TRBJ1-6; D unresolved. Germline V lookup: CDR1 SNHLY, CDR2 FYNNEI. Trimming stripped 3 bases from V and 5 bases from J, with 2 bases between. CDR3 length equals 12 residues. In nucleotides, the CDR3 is TGTGCCAGCAGTGAGAATAATTCACCCCTCCACTTT. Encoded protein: CASSENNSPLHF.

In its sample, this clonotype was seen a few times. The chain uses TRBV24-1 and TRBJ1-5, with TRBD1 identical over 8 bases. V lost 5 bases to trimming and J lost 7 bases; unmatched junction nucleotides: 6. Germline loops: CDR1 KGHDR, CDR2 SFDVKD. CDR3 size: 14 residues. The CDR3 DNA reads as TGTGCCACCAGTGGCAGGGGGCCGGGACAGCCCCAGCATTTT. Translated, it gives CATSGRGPGQPQHF.